The present entry profiles one TCR beta chain with its context. What it binds is not known. Clones were read by immunoSEQ multiplex PCR, and TCRdb kept only the in-frame ones, dropping some. Here the sample spans 25,000 to 30,000 clones, about 80% being singletons. The data are from a study of regulatory dendritic cells for organ transplantation. The CDR3 is made up of 16 amino acids. V lost 2 bases and J lost 4, with 17 bases in between. CDR1 is MNHNS, CDR2 SASEGT, per germline. Study-wide results and limits: Among resting subsets, memory CD8+ cells contained the most alloreactive clonotypes.

The chain has TRBV6-1 and TRBJ1-1; D unresolved. This clonotype originated in a human donor in good health. Sequenced: memory CD4+ T cells from blood. Specified subset: CD45RO+ memory T cells. The CDR3 DNA reads TGTGCCAGCAGTGAACGAGTCGCCGGGTGGGCCACTGAAGCTTTCTTT. Translating it yields CASSERVAGWATEAFF.